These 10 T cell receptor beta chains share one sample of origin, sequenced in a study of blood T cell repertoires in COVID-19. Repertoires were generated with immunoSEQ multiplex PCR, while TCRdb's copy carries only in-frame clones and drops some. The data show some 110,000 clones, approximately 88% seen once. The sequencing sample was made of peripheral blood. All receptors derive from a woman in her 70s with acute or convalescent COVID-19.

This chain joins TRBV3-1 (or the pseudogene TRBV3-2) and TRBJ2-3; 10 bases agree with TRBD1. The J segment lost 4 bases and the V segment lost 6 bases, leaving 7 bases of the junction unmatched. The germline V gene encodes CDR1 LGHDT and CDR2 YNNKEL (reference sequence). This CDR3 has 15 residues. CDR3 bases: TGTGCCAGCAGTCCCGAGGACAGGGGGTCAGATACGCAGTATTTT. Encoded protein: CASSPEDRGSDTQYF.

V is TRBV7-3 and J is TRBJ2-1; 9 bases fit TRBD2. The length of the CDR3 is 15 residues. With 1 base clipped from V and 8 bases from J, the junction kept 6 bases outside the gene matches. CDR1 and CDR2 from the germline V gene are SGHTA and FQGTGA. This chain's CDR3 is CASSLRLAGLDEQFF. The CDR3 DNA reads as TGTGCCAGCAGCTTAAGGCTAGCGGGACTGGATGAGCAGTTCTTC.

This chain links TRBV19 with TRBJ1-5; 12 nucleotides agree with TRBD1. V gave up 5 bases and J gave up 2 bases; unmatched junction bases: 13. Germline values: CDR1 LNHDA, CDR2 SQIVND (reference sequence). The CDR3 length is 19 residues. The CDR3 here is CASSALGTGGDEGNQPQHF. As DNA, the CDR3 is TGTGCCAGTAGTGCCCTCGGGACAGGGGGCGACGAAGGCAATCAGCCCCAGCATTTT.

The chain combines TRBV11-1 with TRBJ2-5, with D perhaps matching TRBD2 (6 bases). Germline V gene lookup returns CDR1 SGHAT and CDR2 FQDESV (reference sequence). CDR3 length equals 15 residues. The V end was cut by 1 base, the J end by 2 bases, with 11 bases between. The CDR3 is CASSLGTGEQETQYF. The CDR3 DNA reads TGTGCCAGCAGCTTAGGGACGGGGGAGCAAGAGACCCAGTACTTC.

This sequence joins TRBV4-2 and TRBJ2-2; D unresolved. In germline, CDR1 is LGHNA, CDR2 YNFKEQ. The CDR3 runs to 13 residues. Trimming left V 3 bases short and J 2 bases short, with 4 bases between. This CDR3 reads CASSHPNTGELFF. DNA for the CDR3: TGTGCCAGCAGCCACCCTAACACCGGGGAGCTGTTTTTT.

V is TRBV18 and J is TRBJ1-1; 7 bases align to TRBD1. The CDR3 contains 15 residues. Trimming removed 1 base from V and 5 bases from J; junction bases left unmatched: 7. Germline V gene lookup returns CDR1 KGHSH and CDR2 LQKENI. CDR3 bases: TGTGCCAGCTCACCACGGAGGGGGCAGGGGACTGAAGCTTTCTTT. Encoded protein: CASSPRRGQGTEAFF.

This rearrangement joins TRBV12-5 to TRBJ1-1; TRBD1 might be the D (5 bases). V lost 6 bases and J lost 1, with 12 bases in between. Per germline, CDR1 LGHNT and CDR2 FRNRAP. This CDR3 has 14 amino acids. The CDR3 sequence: CASGDRGGNTEAFF. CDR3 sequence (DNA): TGTGCTAGTGGCGACCGGGGGGGGAACACTGAAGCTTTCTTT.

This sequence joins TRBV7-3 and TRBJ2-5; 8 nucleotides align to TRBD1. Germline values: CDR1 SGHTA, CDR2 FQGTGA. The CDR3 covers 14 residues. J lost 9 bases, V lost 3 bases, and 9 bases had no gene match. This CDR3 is CASSLAGGSDAQYF. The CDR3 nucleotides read TGTGCCAGCAGCTTGGCAGGGGGCTCGGATGCCCAGTACTTC.

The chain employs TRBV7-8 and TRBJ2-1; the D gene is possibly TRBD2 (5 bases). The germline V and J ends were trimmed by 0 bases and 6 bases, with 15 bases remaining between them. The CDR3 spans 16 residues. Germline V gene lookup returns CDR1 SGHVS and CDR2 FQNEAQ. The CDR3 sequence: CASSLAEATATNEQFF. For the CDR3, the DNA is TGTGCCAGCAGCTTAGCGGAGGCAACAGCCACCAATGAGCAGTTCTTC.

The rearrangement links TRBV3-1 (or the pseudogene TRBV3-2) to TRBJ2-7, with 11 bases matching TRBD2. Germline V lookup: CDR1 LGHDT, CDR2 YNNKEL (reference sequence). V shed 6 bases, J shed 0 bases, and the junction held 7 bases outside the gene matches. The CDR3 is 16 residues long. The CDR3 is CASSSRLAGNSYEQYF. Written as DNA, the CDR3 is TGTGCCAGCAGTTCTAGACTAGCGGGGAACTCCTACGAGCAGTACTTC.